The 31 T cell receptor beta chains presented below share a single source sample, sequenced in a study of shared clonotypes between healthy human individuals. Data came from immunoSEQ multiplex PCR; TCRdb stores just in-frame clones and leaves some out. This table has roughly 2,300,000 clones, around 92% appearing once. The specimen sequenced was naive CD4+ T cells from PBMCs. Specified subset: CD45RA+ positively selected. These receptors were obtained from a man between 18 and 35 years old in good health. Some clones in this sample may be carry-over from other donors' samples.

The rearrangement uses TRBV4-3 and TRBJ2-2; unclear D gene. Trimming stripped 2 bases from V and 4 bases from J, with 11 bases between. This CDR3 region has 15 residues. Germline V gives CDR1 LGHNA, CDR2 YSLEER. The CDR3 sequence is CASSQRNSITGELFF. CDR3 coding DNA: TGCGCCAGCAGCCAAAGAAACTCAATCACCGGGGAGCTGTTTTTT.

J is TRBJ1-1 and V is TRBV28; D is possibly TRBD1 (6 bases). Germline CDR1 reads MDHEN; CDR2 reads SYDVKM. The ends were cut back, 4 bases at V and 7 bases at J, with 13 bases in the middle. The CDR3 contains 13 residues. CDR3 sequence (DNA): TGTGCCAGCAGTTCTCCCACGGACAGTGAAGCTTTCTTT. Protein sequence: CASSSPTDSEAFF.

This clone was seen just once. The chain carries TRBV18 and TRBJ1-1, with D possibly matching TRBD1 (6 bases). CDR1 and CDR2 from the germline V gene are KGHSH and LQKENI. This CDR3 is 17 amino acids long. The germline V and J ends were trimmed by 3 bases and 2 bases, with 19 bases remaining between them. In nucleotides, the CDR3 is TGTGCCAGCTCACCGGATGCATACAGGGCTATAAACACTGAAGCTTTCTTT. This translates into CASSPDAYRAINTEAFF. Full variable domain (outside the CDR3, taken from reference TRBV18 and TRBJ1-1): NAGVMQNPRHLVRRRGQEARLRCSPMKGHSHVYWYRQLPEEGLKFMVYLQKENIIDESGMPKERFSAEFPKEGPSILRIQQVVRGDSAAYFCASSPDAYRAINTEAFFGQGTRLTVV.

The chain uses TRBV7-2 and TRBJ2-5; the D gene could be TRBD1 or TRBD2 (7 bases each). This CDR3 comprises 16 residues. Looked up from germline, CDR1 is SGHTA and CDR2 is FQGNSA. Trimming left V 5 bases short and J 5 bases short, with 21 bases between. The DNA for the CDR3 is TGTGCCAGCAGCCCAGGGGGGGCCGGGGGAAGTGAGACCCAGTACTTC. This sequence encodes CASSPGGAGGSETQYF.

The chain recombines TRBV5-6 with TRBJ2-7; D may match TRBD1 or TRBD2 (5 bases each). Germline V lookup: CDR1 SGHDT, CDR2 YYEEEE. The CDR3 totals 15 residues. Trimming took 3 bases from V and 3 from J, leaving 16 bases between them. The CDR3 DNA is TGTGCCAGCAGCTCCAGGGTGAGGGAGTTCTACGAGCAGTACTTC. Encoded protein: CASSSRVREFYEQYF. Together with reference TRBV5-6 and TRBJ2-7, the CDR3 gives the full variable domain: DAGVTQSPTHLIKTRGQQVTLRCSPKSGHDTVSWYQQALGQGPQFIFQYYEEEERQRGNFPDRFSGHQFPNYSSELNVNALLLGDSALYLCASSSRVREFYEQYFGPGTRLTVT.

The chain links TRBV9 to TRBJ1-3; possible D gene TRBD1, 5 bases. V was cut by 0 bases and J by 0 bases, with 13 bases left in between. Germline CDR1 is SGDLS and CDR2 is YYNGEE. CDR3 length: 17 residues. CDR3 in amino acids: CASSVEAGGASGNTIYF. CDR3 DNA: TGTGCCAGCAGCGTAGAGGCAGGTGGGGCCTCTGGAAACACCATATATTTT.

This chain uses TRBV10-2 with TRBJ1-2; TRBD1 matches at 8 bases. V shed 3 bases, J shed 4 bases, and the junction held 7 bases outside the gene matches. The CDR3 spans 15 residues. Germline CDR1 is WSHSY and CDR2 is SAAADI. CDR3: CASSDGQGRVYGYTF. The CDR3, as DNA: TGCGCCAGCAGTGACGGACAGGGACGGGTCTATGGCTACACCTTC.

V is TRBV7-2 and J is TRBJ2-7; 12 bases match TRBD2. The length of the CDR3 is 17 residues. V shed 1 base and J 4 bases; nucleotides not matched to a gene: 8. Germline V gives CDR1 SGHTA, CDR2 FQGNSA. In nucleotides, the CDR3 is TGTGCCAGCAGCTTAGTAGGGGGGGGACTAGCGGGTTACGAGCAGTACTTC. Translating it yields CASSLVGGGLAGYEQYF.

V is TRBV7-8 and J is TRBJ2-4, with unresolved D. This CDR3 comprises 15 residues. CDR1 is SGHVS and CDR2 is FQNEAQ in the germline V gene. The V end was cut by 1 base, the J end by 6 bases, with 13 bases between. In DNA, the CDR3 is TGTGCCAGCAGCTTAGTTGACACTGCTCGAAACATTCAGTACTTC. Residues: CASSLVDTARNIQYF.

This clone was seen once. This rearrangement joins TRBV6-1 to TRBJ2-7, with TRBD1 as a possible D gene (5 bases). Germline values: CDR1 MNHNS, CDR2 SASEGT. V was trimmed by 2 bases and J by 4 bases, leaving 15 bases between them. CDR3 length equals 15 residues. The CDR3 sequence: CASSEISRAAYEQYF. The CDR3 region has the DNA TGTGCCAGCAGTGAAATCTCCAGGGCGGCGTACGAGCAGTACTTC.

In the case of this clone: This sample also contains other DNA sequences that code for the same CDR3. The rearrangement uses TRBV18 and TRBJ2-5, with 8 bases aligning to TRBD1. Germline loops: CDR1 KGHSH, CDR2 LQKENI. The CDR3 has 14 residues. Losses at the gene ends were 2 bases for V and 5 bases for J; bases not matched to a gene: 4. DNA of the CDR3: TGTGCCAGCTCACCAGGACAGGGTGGGGAGACCCAGTACTTC. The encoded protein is CASSPGQGGETQYF.

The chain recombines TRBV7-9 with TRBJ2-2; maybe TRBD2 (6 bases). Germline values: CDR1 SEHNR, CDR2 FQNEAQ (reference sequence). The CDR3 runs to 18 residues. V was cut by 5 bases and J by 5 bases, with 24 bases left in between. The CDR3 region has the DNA TGTGCCAGCAGCGGGTACCAGGAGGGACCGGGGAGAACCGGGGAGCTGTTTTTT. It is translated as CASSGYQEGPGRTGELFF.

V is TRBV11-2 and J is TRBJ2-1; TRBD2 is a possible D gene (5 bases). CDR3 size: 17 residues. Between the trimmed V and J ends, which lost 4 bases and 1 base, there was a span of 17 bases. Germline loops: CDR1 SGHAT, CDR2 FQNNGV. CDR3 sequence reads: CASSSRSGRESYNEQFF. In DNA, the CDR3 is TGTGCCAGCAGCTCCCGATCCGGAAGGGAGTCCTACAATGAGCAGTTCTTC.

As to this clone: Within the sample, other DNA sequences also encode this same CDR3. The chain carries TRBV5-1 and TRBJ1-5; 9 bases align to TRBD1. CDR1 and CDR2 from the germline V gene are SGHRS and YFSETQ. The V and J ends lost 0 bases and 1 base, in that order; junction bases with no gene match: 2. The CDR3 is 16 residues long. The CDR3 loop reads CASSLEGTGSNQPQHF. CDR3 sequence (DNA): TGCGCCAGCAGCTTGGAAGGGACAGGGAGCAATCAGCCCCAGCATTTT.

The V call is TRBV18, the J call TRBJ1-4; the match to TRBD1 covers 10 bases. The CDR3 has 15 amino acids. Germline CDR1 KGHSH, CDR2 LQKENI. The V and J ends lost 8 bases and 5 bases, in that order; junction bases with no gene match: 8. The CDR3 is CASTSQTGGNEKLFF. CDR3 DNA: TGTGCCAGCACCAGTCAGACAGGGGGCAATGAAAAACTGTTTTTT.

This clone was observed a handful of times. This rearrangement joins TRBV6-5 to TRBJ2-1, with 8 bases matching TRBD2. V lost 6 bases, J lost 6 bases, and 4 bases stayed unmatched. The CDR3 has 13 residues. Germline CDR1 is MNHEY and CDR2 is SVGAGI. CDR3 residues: CASRTAGVNEQFF. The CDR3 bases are TGTGCCAGCAGGACAGCGGGAGTCAATGAGCAGTTCTTC.

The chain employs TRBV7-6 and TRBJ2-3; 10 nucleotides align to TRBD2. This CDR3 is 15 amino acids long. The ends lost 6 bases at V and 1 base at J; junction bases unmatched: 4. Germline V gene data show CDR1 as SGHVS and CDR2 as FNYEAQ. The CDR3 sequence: CASSLGLARTDTQYF. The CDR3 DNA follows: TGTGCCAGCAGTTTGGGACTAGCGCGCACAGATACGCAGTATTTT.

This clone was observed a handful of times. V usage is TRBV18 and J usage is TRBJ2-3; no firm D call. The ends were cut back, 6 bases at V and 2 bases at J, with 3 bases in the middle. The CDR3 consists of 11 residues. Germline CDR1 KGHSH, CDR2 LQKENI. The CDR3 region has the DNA TGTGCCAGCTCCCTCACAGATACGCAGTATTTT. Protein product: CASSLTDTQYF. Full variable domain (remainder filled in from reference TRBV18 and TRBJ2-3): NAGVMQNPRHLVRRRGQEARLRCSPMKGHSHVYWYRQLPEEGLKFMVYLQKENIIDESGMPKERFSAEFPKEGPSILRIQQVVRGDSAAYFCASSLTDTQYFGPGTRLTVL.

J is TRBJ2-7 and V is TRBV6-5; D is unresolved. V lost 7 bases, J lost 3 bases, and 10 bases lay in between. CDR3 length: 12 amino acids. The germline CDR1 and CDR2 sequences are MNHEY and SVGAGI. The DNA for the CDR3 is TGTGCCAGCAAGAAGGACGGCTACGAGCAGTACTTC. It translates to CASKKDGYEQYF.

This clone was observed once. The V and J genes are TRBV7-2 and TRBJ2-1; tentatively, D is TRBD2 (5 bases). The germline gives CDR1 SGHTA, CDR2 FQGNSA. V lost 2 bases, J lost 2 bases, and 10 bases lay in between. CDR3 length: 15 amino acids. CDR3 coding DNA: TGTGCCAGCAGCTTACAGAGCGGAACCTACAATGAGCAGTTCTTC. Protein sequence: CASSLQSGTYNEQFF.

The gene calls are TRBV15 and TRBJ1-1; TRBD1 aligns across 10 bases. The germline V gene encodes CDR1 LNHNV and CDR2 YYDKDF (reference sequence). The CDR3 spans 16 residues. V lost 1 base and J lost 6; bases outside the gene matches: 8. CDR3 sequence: CATSRVGTGERAEAFF. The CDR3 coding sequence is TGTGCCACCAGCAGAGTAGGGACAGGGGAACGCGCTGAAGCTTTCTTT.

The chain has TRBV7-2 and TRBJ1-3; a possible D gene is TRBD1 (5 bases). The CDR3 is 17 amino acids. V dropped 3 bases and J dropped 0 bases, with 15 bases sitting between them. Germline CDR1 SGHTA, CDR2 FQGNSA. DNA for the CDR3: TGTGCCAGCAGCTTGGTGGCGGGGGGAAACTCTGGAAACACCATATATTTT. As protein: CASSLVAGGNSGNTIYF.

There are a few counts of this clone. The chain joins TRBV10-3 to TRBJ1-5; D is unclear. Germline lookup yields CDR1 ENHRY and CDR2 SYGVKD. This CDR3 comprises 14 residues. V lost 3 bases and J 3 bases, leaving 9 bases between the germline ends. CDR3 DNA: TGTGCCATCAGTGAAAGACGGATCAATCAGCCCCAGCATTTT. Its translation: CAISERRINQPQHF.

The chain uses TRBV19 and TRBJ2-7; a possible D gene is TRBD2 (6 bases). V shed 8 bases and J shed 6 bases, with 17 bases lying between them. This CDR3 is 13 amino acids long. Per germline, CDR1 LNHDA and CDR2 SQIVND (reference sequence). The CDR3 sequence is CASSGDGGSEQYF. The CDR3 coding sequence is TGTGCCAGTTCGGGGGATGGCGGTTCCGAGCAGTACTTC.

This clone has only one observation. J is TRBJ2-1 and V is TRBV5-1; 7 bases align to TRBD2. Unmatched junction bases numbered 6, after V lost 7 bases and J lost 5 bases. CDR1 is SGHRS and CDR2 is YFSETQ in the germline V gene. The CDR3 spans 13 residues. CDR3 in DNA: TGCGCCAGCCGGCGGGACTACAACAATGAGCAGTTCTTC. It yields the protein CASRRDYNNEQFF.

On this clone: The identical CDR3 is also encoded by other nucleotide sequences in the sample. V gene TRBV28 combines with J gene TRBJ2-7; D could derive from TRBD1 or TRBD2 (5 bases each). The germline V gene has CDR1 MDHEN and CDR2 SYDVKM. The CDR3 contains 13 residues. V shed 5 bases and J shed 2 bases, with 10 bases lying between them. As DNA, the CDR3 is TGTGCCAGCAGTCCGGGACGAGCCTACGAGCAGTACTTC. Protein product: CASSPGRAYEQYF. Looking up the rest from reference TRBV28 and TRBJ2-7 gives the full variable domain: DVKVTQSSRYLVKRTGEKVFLECVQDMDHENMFWYRQDPGLGLRLIYFSYDVKMKEKGDIPEGYSVSREKKERFSLILESASTNQTSMYLCASSPGRAYEQYFGPGTRLTVT.

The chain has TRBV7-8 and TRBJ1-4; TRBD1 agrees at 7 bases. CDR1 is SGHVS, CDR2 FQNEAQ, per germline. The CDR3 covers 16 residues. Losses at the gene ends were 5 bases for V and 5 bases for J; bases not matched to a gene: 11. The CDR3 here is CASSQFAGTENEKLFF. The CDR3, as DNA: TGTGCCAGCAGCCAGTTCGCCGGGACAGAGAATGAAAAACTGTTTTTT.

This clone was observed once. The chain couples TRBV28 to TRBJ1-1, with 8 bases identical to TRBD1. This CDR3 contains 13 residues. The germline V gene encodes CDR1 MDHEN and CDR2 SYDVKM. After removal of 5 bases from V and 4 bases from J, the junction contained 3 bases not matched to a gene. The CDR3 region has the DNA TGTGCCAGCAGTGCGACAGGGGCCACTGAAGCTTTCTTT. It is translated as CASSATGATEAFF.

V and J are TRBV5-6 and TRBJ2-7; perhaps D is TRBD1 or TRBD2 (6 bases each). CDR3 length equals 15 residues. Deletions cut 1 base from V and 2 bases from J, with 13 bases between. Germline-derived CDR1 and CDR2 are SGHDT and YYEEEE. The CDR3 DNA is TGTGCCAGCAGCTTGTGGGGGGCGTTAACCTACGAGCAGTACTTC. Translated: CASSLWGALTYEQYF.

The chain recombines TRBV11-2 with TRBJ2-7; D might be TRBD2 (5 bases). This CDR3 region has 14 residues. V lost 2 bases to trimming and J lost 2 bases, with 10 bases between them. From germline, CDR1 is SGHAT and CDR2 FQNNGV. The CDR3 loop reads CASSLKAVTYEQYF. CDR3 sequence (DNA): TGTGCCAGCAGCTTAAAAGCGGTGACCTACGAGCAGTACTTC.

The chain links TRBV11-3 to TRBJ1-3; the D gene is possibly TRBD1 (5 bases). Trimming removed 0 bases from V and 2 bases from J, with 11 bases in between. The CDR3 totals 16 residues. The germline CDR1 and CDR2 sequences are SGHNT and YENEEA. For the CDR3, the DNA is TGTGCCAGCAGCTTAGATTCAGGAGGGGCTGGAAACACCATATATTTT. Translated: CASSLDSGGAGNTIYF.